The 18 T cell receptor beta chains reported below all come from one sample, sequenced in a study of T cells in Graves' hyperthyroidism and ophthalmopathy (dated by TCRdb to the late 2010s). To prepare the library, multiplex PCR was applied. The sequencer was an Illumina HiSeq 2000. TCR beta CDR3 regions were amplified from RNA transcripts. The first round of RT-PCR for the TCR CDR3 was performed with the HTBI primer set and the Qiagen OneStep RT-PCR kit. TCRdb handled the public reads itself, with Q25 trimming in fastp and clone calling in MiXCR, and kept productive beta chains. Every CDR3 protein is listed once, alongside the most common genes and DNA of its rows. Recorded for this sample are approximately 400,000 distinct CDR3 sequences; around 13% of them occurred a single time. The ten largest clones add up to approximately 10% of the sample. The sequencing sample was made of blood. The receptors derive from a woman aged 60-75 years with Graves' hyperthyroidism.

There are many counts of this clonotype. The chain uses TRBV9 and TRBJ2-1; no definite D call. Deletions cut 0 bases from V and 8 bases from J, with 12 bases between. The CDR3 is made up of 14 amino acids. Germline-derived CDR1 and CDR2 are SGDLS and YYNGEE. The CDR3 DNA is TGTGCCAGCAGCGTAGCGAGCAGGCCAGATGAGCAGTTCTTC. Translation gives CASSVASRPDEQFF.

The table lists this clonotype with a few counts. The V call is TRBV20-1, the J call TRBJ2-5; TRBD1 might be the D (6 bases). CDR3 length: 14 residues. In germline, CDR1 is DFQATT, CDR2 SNEGSKA (reference sequence). V was shortened by 1 base and J by 3 bases, with 12 bases between the two germline ends. CDR3 nucleotide sequence: TGCAGTGCTAGAGGGACAGAAGGAAAAGAGACCCAGTACTTC. It codes for CSARGTEGKETQYF.

This clonotype has at least ten counts. The chain employs TRBV5-1 and TRBJ2-1; D uncertain. CDR3 length: 14 residues. The germline V gene has CDR1 SGHRS and CDR2 YFSETQ. V shed 4 bases and J shed 4 bases, with 12 bases lying between them. The CDR3 loop reads CASSPRLGYNEQFF. Here the CDR3 DNA reads TGCGCCAGCAGCCCGAGGTTGGGGTACAATGAGCAGTTCTTC. Variable domain in full (rest from reference TRBV5-1 and TRBJ2-1): KAGVTQTPRYLIKTRGQQVTLSCSPISGHRSVSWYQQTPGQGLQFLFEYFSETQRNKGNFPGRFSGRQFSNSRSEMNVSTLELGDSALYLCASSPRLGYNEQFFGPGTRLTVL.

This clonotype was found many times. The rearrangement uses TRBV5-1 and TRBJ2-1, with 9 bases matching TRBD1. CDR1 SGHRS and CDR2 YFSETQ come from the germline V gene. This CDR3 contains 16 residues. The V and J ends lost 0 bases and 7 bases, in that order; junction bases with no gene match: 8. The CDR3 DNA is TGCGCCAGCAGCTTGGCCTTGGGACAGGGCTTGAATGAGCAGTTCTTC. This sequence encodes CASSLALGQGLNEQFF.

This chain joins TRBV25-1 and TRBJ2-6, with 10 bases matching TRBD1. Germline V lookup: CDR1 MGHDK, CDR2 SYGVNS. The junction had 8 bases not matched to a gene; V was cut back by 3 bases and J by 3 bases. There are 18 residues in the CDR3. The DNA for the CDR3 is TGTGCCAGCAGTGACCCCGCGGGACAGGGGAATGGGGCCAACGTCCTGACTTTC. As protein: CASSDPAGQGNGANVLTF.

The chain is built from TRBV15 and TRBJ2-7; 10 bases are a match to TRBD2. Losses at the gene ends were 3 bases for V and 3 bases for J; bases not matched to a gene: 5. There are 15 residues in the CDR3. The germline CDR1 and CDR2 sequences are LNHNV and YYDKDF (reference sequence). The CDR3 nucleotides read TGTGCCACCAGCAGCACGGGACTAGCGAGCTACGAGCAGTACTTC. Its translation: CATSSTGLASYEQYF. Full variable domain (missing parts from reference TRBV15 and TRBJ2-7): DAMVIQNPRYQVTQFGKPVTLSCSQTLNHNVMYWYQQKSSQAPKLLFHYYDKDFNNEADTPDNFQSRRPNTSFCFLDIRSPGLGDTAMYLCATSSTGLASYEQYFGPGTRLTVT.

This clonotype has ten or more counts. V is TRBV12-3 or TRBV12-4 and J is TRBJ2-7, with TRBD1 as a possible D gene (6 bases). The CDR3 contains 14 residues. V shed 2 bases and J shed 6 bases, with 14 bases lying between them. The CDR3 is CASSLYGGRVEQYF. CDR3 DNA sequence: TGTGCCAGCAGTTTATATGGGGGCAGAGTCGAGCAGTACTTC.

This clonotype was picked up many times. J is TRBJ2-7 and V is TRBV20-1, with a tentative D call TRBD1 (6 bases). V lost 3 bases to trimming and J lost 6 bases, with 12 bases between them. The length of the CDR3 is 12 residues. Germline CDR1 is DFQATT and CDR2 is SNEGSKA (reference sequence). The CDR3 protein is CSASGQGLEQYF. The DNA for the CDR3 is TGCAGTGCTAGCGGGCAGGGGCTCGAGCAGTACTTC.

This clonotype occurred many times. The CDR3 coding sequence is TGTGCCAGCAGGTATACTAGCGGACCCTACGAGCAGTACTTC. This gives the protein CASRYTSGPYEQYF. V gene TRBV7-2 combines with J gene TRBJ2-7; 8 bases match TRBD2. V shed 6 bases and J 2 bases; nucleotides not matched to a gene: 6. Germline CDR1 reads SGHTA; CDR2 reads FQGNSA. CDR3 length: 14 amino acids.

In its sample, this clonotype was seen many times. The CDR3 nucleotides read TGTGCCAGCTCAACAGCGACAGGGGGCGAGCAGTTCTTC. Translating gives CASSTATGGEQFF. J is TRBJ2-1 and V is TRBV18; 10 positions agree with TRBD1. The trim removed 5 bases at V and 10 bases at J, leaving 5 bases unmatched. Germline V gives CDR1 KGHSH, CDR2 LQKENI. This CDR3 has 13 residues.

This chain joins TRBV5-1 and TRBJ2-3, with 8 nucleotides matching TRBD2. The V gene end was trimmed by 2 bases and the J gene end by 1 base; junction bases not matched to a gene: 12. CDR1 is SGHRS, CDR2 YFSETQ, per germline. The CDR3 spans 18 residues. The CDR3 loop is CASSFFSSRAGGTDTQYF. Written as DNA, the CDR3 is TGCGCCAGCAGCTTTTTTAGCTCCAGAGCGGGAGGCACAGATACGCAGTATTTT.

This clonotype was detected ten times or more. The rearrangement uses TRBV2 and TRBJ2-2, with 8 bases fitting TRBD1. The CDR3 loop spans 15 amino acids. Per the germline V gene, CDR1 is SNHLY and CDR2 is FYNNEI. Losses at the gene ends were 6 bases for V and 4 bases for J; bases not matched to a gene: 7. The CDR3 DNA sequence: TGTGCCAGCAGGCAGGGGGCGCAACCCACCGGGGAGCTGTTTTTT. It is translated as CASRQGAQPTGELFF.

As concerns this clonotype: A much larger clonotype is one base distant, so this may be a read error. The chain employs TRBV11-3 and TRBJ1-4, with 7 bases identical to TRBD1. The CDR3 sequence is 15 residues long. Germline V gene sequence: CDR1 SGHNT, CDR2 YENEEA. The CDR3 nucleotides are TGTGCCAGCAGCTTAGTAGGGGGCTTAAATGGAAAACTGTTTTTT. Protein product: CASSLVGGLNGKLFF. The entire variable domain, with the rest obtained from reference TRBV11-3 and TRBJ1-4, is as follows: EAGVVQSPRYKIIEKKQPVAFWCNPISGHNTLYWYLQNLGQGPELLIRYENEEAVDDSQLPKDRFSAERLKGVDSTLKIQPAELGDSAVYLCASSLVGGLNGKLFFGSGTQLSVL.

This clonotype appeared many times. The chain joins TRBV12-3 or TRBV12-4 to TRBJ2-3; D is perhaps TRBD1 or TRBD2 (6 bases each). V was cut by 4 bases and J by 4 bases, with 12 bases left in between. This CDR3 comprises 14 residues. The CDR3 sequence: CASSSLEGADTQYF. The CDR3 DNA sequence: TGTGCCAGCAGTTCCCTGGAGGGGGCAGATACGCAGTATTTT.

The sample holds a few counts of this clonotype. This sequence joins TRBV5-4 and TRBJ1-2; 9 positions match TRBD1. The CDR3 is 16 residues long. Germline loops: CDR1 SGHNT, CDR2 YYREEE (reference sequence). V lost 7 bases to trimming and J lost 5 bases; unmatched junction nucleotides: 15. The CDR3 coding sequence is TGTGCCAGCGGAAGGACAGGGGCCGCGGGATTTTATGGCTACACCTTC. This sequence encodes CASGRTGAAGFYGYTF.

This clonotype was found a few times. The V call is TRBV11-3, the J call TRBJ2-7; TRBD2 aligns across 11 bases. With 3 bases clipped from V and 5 bases from J, the junction kept 18 bases outside the gene matches. The CDR3 has 19 amino acids. Germline V lookup: CDR1 SGHNT, CDR2 YENEEA. The CDR3 sequence is CASSFYLFAGTSGFNEQYF. The CDR3 bases are TGTGCCAGCAGCTTTTACCTTTTCGCCGGGACTAGCGGATTCAACGAGCAGTACTTC. Based on the CDR3 plus reference TRBV11-3 and TRBJ2-7, the full variable domain is EAGVVQSPRYKIIEKKQPVAFWCNPISGHNTLYWYLQNLGQGPELLIRYENEEAVDDSQLPKDRFSAERLKGVDSTLKIQPAELGDSAVYLCASSFYLFAGTSGFNEQYFGPGTRLTVT.

This clonotype appeared many times. The rearrangement uses TRBV10-3 and TRBJ2-1; TRBD1 might be the D (6 bases). Germline CDR1 and CDR2: ENHRY and SYGVKD. V dropped 1 base and J dropped 0 bases, with 10 bases sitting between them. This CDR3 is 16 amino acids long. CDR3 sequence (DNA): TGTGCCATCAGTGAGTACAGGGTCAGCTCCTACAATGAGCAGTTCTTC. It translates to CAISEYRVSSYNEQFF.

This clonotype was observed a few times. This chain connects TRBV5-6 to TRBJ1-2; D uncertain. This CDR3 has 13 residues. The germline gives CDR1 SGHDT, CDR2 YYEEEE. The germline V and J ends were trimmed by 4 bases and 7 bases, with 14 bases remaining between them. The CDR3 coding sequence is TGTGCCAGCAGCCACAGAGCTTCCGGTGGCTACACCTTC. Translating it yields CASSHRASGGYTF.